This is a list of T cell receptor beta chains from one sample in a study of a mutant IDH1 vaccine in newly diagnosed glioma. Assay: immunoSEQ multiplex PCR; the TCRdb copy retains only in-frame clones and omits some. Of about 35,000 clones in the sample, approximately 91% are singletons; the top ten hold around 4.9%. The material sequenced was PBMCs, taken from a glioma patient treated with radiotherapy, temozolomide or both. These receptors were taken from a woman in her thirties or forties with glioma. The CDR3 runs from the conserved cysteine through the conserved F or W.

>15|TRBV5-1
CASSYLGAPNSPLHF
>14|TRBV6-5
CASSRLRASYEQYF
>13|TRBV29-1
CSALRDSGAEQYF
>14|TRBV28
CASSLVGGYQPQHF
>13|TRBV5-6
CASSWETGTGYTF
>15|TRBV5-6
CASSFAGTISYEQYF
>15|TRBV2
CASSELPAGANVLTF
>14|TRBV4-1
CASSQVPFLHEQYF
>15|TRBV6-5
CASSLNGGLNTEAFF
>15|TRBV6-5
CASSPSLGENQPQHF
>16|TRBV5-1
CASSSREQINTGELFF
>14|TRBV6-1
CASSERRQSYGYTF
>14|TRBV11-1
CASSGTPTNSPLHF